This T cell receptor beta chain was observed in a study of tumor-infiltrating lymphocytes in localized non-small cell lung cancer (dated by TCRdb to 2020 to 2022). Regarding the study in general: The cohort included patients whose samples were collected after neoadjuvant chemotherapy, as well as both smokers and never-smokers and several histologies. TCR sequencing was one of several integrated assays, alongside flow cytometry, multiplex immunofluorescence, RNA-seq, exome sequencing and proteomics, applied to the same patients. A total of roughly 51 patients were part of the paired comparison of immunoSEQ T-cell fraction between tumor and uninvolved lung. In total, the ICON cohort consisted of 140 or so surgical patients with localized non-small cell lung cancer who had their tumors resected. Each patient contributed resected tumor tissue and uninvolved lung tissue from the same patient, described as non-adjacent to the tumor.

Broad study findings and their caveats: Recurrence-free survival showed no association with tumor T-cell fraction from TCR sequencing (p = 0.61). Assay coverage differed among patients according to how much tissue was available, so only a subset of the cohort had TCR sequencing. Because different pieces of the same tissue were used for different assays, technical variation could not be separated from intratumor heterogeneity. TCR-derived T-cell fraction did not differ between the flow cytometry-defined immunotypes IM1 (good prognosis) and IM2 (poor prognosis). TCRbeta sequencing supported higher T cell infiltration in tumors than in uninvolved lung tissue, consistent with immunofluorescence CD3 counts.

ICON enrollment began in early 2016, and the last patient was enrolled in 2018. Fresh tumor and matched uninvolved tissue for in-depth immune analyses, including TCR sequencing, were collected from a subcohort of around 73 patients. DNA for TCR sequencing was isolated from bulk tissue, and no cell sorting was done. Of note for this clone: The clone's antigen remains unknown. Base-call qualities are not available, and no considerably larger clone is one nucleotide away.

The T-cell fraction in tumor and uninvolved lung tissue was obtained from TCR sequencing using the immunoSEQ assay. The original methods were these. For survival analysis, patients were split into high (upper tertile) and low (lower two tertiles) T-cell fraction groups and compared by log-rank test. A signed-rank test was used to test paired tumor versus uninvolved lung differences in T-cell fraction. Sourced from immuneACCESS, this table was stored by TCRdb with only in-frame sequences that have V and J called. A share of the clones is absent; for the studies checked, an unresolved V gene accounts for under half, and the remainder has no known explanation. The V and J calls and the clone size are those of that table, but D and trimming were determined from the DNA. Counted in this sample were some 16,000 clones; 35% to 55% of them appeared once. Around 17% of the sample belongs to the ten largest clones.

Sequencing was performed on lung tumor tissue. The source of this sequence is a human donor with non-small cell lung cancer.

The DNA sequence is TGTGCCACCAGCAGAGGTGGGGGGACTTACAATGAAAAACTGTTTTTT. Its protein product is CATSRGGGTYNEKLFF. This sequence uses TRBV15 and TRBJ1-4, with a tentative D gene TRBD1 over 5 matching bases. V lost 1 base and J lost 5 bases; the stretch between them is 14 bases long. The CDR3 covers 16 residues, taking in both the cysteine and the phenylalanine. Of the read, only the CDR3 DNA is kept; its 48 bases are in frame from base 1. CDR1 LNHNV and CDR2 YYDKDF were looked up in the germline V gene (reference sequence). The full variable domain, with segments outside the CDR3 supplied by the reference TRBV15 and TRBJ1-4 proteins, appears as DAMVIQNPRYQVTQFGKPVTLSCSQTLNHNVMYWYQQKSSQAPKLLFHYYDKDFNNEADTPDNFQSRRPNTSFCFLDIRSPGLGDTAMYLCATSRGGGTYNEKLFFGSGTQLSVL.